The 23 T cell receptor beta chains below come from one sample, sequenced in a study of T cells after somatic rescue of genetic block. Method: immunoSEQ multiplex PCR; TCRdb's copy keeps in-frame clones and lacks some. The sample yields 110,000 or so clones, just over 90% seen once. Sequencing was carried out using peripheral blood mononuclear cells (PBMCs). The receptors stem from a woman aged 18-29 years.

This chain connects TRBV15 to TRBJ1-1, with D maybe TRBD1 (6 bases). The CDR3 contains 14 residues. Trimming removed 5 bases at V and 1 base at J, with 11 bases between. The germline CDR1 and CDR2 sequences are LNHNV and YYDKDF (reference sequence). The CDR3 DNA reads as TGTGCCACCAGCGAGGGGGGGGCGAACACTGAAGCTTTCTTT. It specifies CATSEGGANTEAFF.

The chain recombines TRBV2 with TRBJ2-2; the match to TRBD2 covers 13 bases. This CDR3 region has 17 residues. The V segment lost 5 bases and the J segment 1 base; nucleotides outside the gene matches: 4. CDR1 is SNHLY, CDR2 FYNNEI, per germline. CDR3 sequence reads: CASSILAGGMNTGELFF. CDR3 sequence (DNA): TGTGCCAGCAGTATACTAGCGGGGGGGATGAACACCGGGGAGCTGTTTTTT.

This chain joins TRBV2 and TRBJ1-2; 7 nucleotides agree with TRBD1. This CDR3 comprises 13 residues. V dropped 3 bases and J dropped 2; count of bases not matched to a gene: 0. CDR1 SNHLY and CDR2 FYNNEI come from the germline V gene. The CDR3: CASSDRGNYGYTF. In nucleotides, the CDR3 is TGTGCCAGCAGTGACAGGGGGAACTATGGCTACACCTTC.

The chain links TRBV19 to TRBJ1-1; 10 positions match TRBD1. The ends lost 5 bases at V and 4 bases at J; junction bases unmatched: 7. Germline V CDR1 and CDR2: LNHDA, SQIVND (reference sequence). This CDR3 is 15 amino acids long. The CDR3 sequence is CASSPDRGRSTEAFF. The CDR3 DNA reads as TGTGCCAGTAGTCCCGACAGGGGGCGAAGCACTGAAGCTTTCTTT.

This clone was found once. This chain links TRBV7-7 with TRBJ2-7, with D possibly being TRBD1 or TRBD2 (5 bases each). This CDR3 has 14 amino acids. CDR1 is SSHAT, CDR2 FNYEAQ, per germline (reference sequence). V lost 4 bases, J lost 1 base, and 11 bases lay in between. In DNA, the CDR3 is TGTGCCAGCAGCTCCGGGACGGATTCCTACGAGCAGTACTTC. This translates into CASSSGTDSYEQYF.

The genes are TRBV19 and TRBJ2-3; D uncertain. V was pared by 5 bases and J by 3 bases, with 6 bases between. Germline CDR1 is LNHDA and CDR2 is SQIVND (reference sequence). This CDR3 has 12 amino acids. The CDR3 DNA reads as TGTGCCAGTAGTTCTCAGACAGATACGCAGTATTTT. Translated, it gives CASSSQTDTQYF.

In its sample, this clone was seen once. This rearrangement joins TRBV11-3 to TRBJ2-7; D ambiguous. Trimming pared 4 bases from V and 9 bases from J, leaving 16 bases between. The CDR3 contains 13 residues. Germline V gene lookup returns CDR1 SGHNT and CDR2 YENEEA. The DNA for the CDR3 is TGTGCCAGCAGCTCCGGACCTGGCCTAGGGCAGTACTTC. Protein product: CASSSGPGLGQYF. Looking up the rest from reference TRBV11-3 and TRBJ2-7 gives the full variable domain: EAGVVQSPRYKIIEKKQPVAFWCNPISGHNTLYWYLQNLGQGPELLIRYENEEAVDDSQLPKDRFSAERLKGVDSTLKIQPAELGDSAVYLCASSSGPGLGQYFGPGTRLTVT.

The chain uses TRBV5-1 and TRBJ2-5, with 10 bases aligning to TRBD2. Per germline, CDR1 SGHRS and CDR2 YFSETQ. The CDR3 has 18 amino acids. With 0 bases clipped from V and 0 bases from J, the junction kept 8 bases outside the gene matches. The chain's CDR3 is CASSLGILAGSYQETQYF. Here the CDR3 DNA reads TGCGCCAGCAGCTTGGGGATACTAGCGGGATCGTACCAAGAGACCCAGTACTTC.

The chain joins TRBV29-1 to TRBJ2-2, with 11 bases that match TRBD1. The V and J ends lost 7 bases and 3 bases, in that order; junction bases with no gene match: 10. The CDR3 runs to 16 residues. The germline gives CDR1 SQVTM, CDR2 ANQGSEA. The chain's CDR3 is CSASDRGLSDTGELFF. For the CDR3, the DNA is TGCAGCGCATCGGACAGGGGGCTGAGCGACACCGGGGAGCTGTTTTTT.

This chain uses TRBV18 with TRBJ2-7; possible D gene TRBD2, 5 bases. The germline V gene encodes CDR1 KGHSH and CDR2 LQKENI. The CDR3 has 15 residues. Trimming removed 3 bases from V and 3 bases from J, with 15 bases in between. The CDR3, as DNA: TGTGCCAGCTCACCTCTTGGGCCCGGGAACTACGAGCAGTACTTC. Translated, it gives CASSPLGPGNYEQYF.

This chain uses TRBV25-1 with TRBJ1-2, with 10 bases fitting TRBD1. J was trimmed by 4 bases and V by 4 bases; bases with no gene match: 9. The CDR3 has 16 amino acids. The germline CDR1 and CDR2 sequences are MGHDK and SYGVNS. DNA of the CDR3: TGTGCCAGCAGTGTCCAGGGACAGGGGAGTGCCTATGGCTACACCTTC. Translation gives CASSVQGQGSAYGYTF.

This chain connects TRBV6-5 to TRBJ2-1, with D unresolved. V dropped 11 bases and J dropped 5 bases, with 13 bases sitting between them. Per the germline V gene, CDR1 is MNHEY and CDR2 is SVGAGI. This CDR3 region has 12 residues. The CDR3 DNA is TGTGCCGGCGGTCTCCCCGACAATGAGCAGTTCTTC. This gives the protein CAGGLPDNEQFF.

The rearrangement joins TRBV6-1 to TRBJ1-2; D perhaps matches TRBD1 (5 bases). V gave up 6 bases and J gave up 8 bases, with 10 bases separating them. Germline values: CDR1 MNHNS, CDR2 SASEGT. The CDR3 covers 11 residues. In DNA, the CDR3 is TGTGCCAGCAGGGGTAGGGACGGCTACACCTTC. It translates to CASRGRDGYTF.

The CDR3 protein is CASSQAFPRGSVRSDAEAFF. As DNA, the CDR3 is TGCGCCAGCAGCCAAGCATTCCCTCGGGGATCCGTAAGGAGTGACGCTGAAGCTTTCTTT. V is TRBV4-1 and J is TRBJ1-1; D is undetermined. Germline V lookup: CDR1 MGHRA, CDR2 YSYEKL. The CDR3 spans 20 residues. The V gene lost 1 base and the J gene lost 6 bases, with 30 bases spanning the gap.

The rearrangement joins TRBV10-2 to TRBJ2-7, with 8 bases that match TRBD1. Germline lookup yields CDR1 WSHSY and CDR2 SAAADI. The CDR3 contains 13 residues. Unmatched junction bases numbered 5, after V lost 4 bases and J lost 6 bases. The CDR3 reads CASSASDRAEQYF. CDR3 nucleotides: TGCGCCAGCAGTGCGTCGGACAGGGCCGAGCAGTACTTC.

The V call is TRBV5-6, the J call TRBJ1-1; D ambiguous. The CDR3 extends over 15 amino acids. Trimming cost V 0 bases and J 4 bases, with 13 bases left between them. The germline gives CDR1 SGHDT, CDR2 YYEEEE. CDR3 region: CASSLVVSLGTEAFF. DNA for the CDR3: TGTGCCAGCAGCTTGGTGGTCAGCCTGGGCACTGAAGCTTTCTTT.

The chain is built from TRBV7-6 and TRBJ1-1; D not certain. This CDR3 has 15 residues. Germline values: CDR1 SGHVS, CDR2 FNYEAQ. Trimming took off 5 bases at V and 1 base at J, with 14 bases between the two ends. The DNA of the CDR3 is TGTGCCAGCAGCCCCTCCGCAGGCCGGAACACTGAAGCTTTCTTT. This encodes CASSPSAGRNTEAFF.

DNA of the CDR3: TGTGCCAGCAGTATCGGACAGGGGCGATCACCCCTCCACTTT. As protein: CASSIGQGRSPLHF. The chain recombines TRBV4-2 with TRBJ1-6; 9 bases fit TRBD1. CDR1 and CDR2 (germline): LGHNA, YNFKEQ. J gave up 10 bases and V 6 bases, and 7 bases lay outside the gene matches. The CDR3 runs 14 residues.

V usage is TRBV18 and J usage is TRBJ2-7, with D possibly TRBD1 on 5 matching bases. CDR1 is KGHSH, CDR2 LQKENI, per germline. The CDR3 covers 15 residues. With 6 bases removed from V and 3 bases from J, the gap between germline ends came to 18 bases. CDR3: CASSPQRQGGYEQYF. The CDR3 coding sequence is TGTGCCAGCTCCCCCCAGAGGCAGGGTGGCTACGAGCAGTACTTC.

The V call is TRBV11-3, the J call TRBJ2-5; 13 positions agree with TRBD2. After removal of 4 bases from V and 13 bases from J, the junction contained 18 bases not matched to a gene. Germline V gene lookup returns CDR1 SGHNT and CDR2 YENEEA. The CDR3 is 17 residues long. The CDR3 DNA follows: TGTGCCAGCAGCTCTACCGGGACTAGCGGGGAGGCTGCTGTTCTGTACTTC. It is translated as CASSSTGTSGEAAVLYF.

The chain joins TRBV4-3 to TRBJ1-6; 10 bases are a match to TRBD1. Trimming at V came to 5 bases and at J to 8 bases, leaving 6 bases not matched to a gene. Germline CDR1 and CDR2: LGHNA and YSLEER. This CDR3 region has 15 residues. The CDR3 protein is CASSRRQGADSPLHF. CDR3 sequence (DNA): TGCGCCAGCAGCAGGCGACAGGGGGCGGATTCACCCCTCCACTTT.

The genes are TRBV11-3 and TRBJ2-7, with D perhaps TRBD1 (7 bases). The ends were cut back, 5 bases at V and 6 bases at J, with 11 bases in the middle. Germline CDR1 reads SGHNT; CDR2 reads YENEEA. CDR3 size: 12 residues. CDR3 DNA: TGTGCCAGCAGCCGTCAGGGGGGCGAGCAGTACTTC. Encoded protein: CASSRQGGEQYF. The whole variable domain, filled in from reference TRBV11-3 and TRBJ2-7, reads EAGVVQSPRYKIIEKKQPVAFWCNPISGHNTLYWYLQNLGQGPELLIRYENEEAVDDSQLPKDRFSAERLKGVDSTLKIQPAELGDSAVYLCASSRQGGEQYFGPGTRLTVT.

The V call is TRBV7-3, the J call TRBJ1-1; D might be TRBD1 (5 bases). CDR3 length: 13 amino acids. Germline V gene lookup returns CDR1 SGHTA and CDR2 FQGTGA. The ends were cut back, 5 bases at V and 4 bases at J, with 11 bases in the middle. In nucleotides, the CDR3 is TGTGCCAGCAGCCTCTGGGGCGGCACTGAAGCTTTCTTT. Its protein is CASSLWGGTEAFF.